One sample yielded the 10 T cell receptor beta chains listed below, sequenced in a study of blood T cells in healthy people across ages. A second PCR of 7 to 11 cycles used a sample-barcoded 5' primer and a J-beta primer mix. TCRdb called the 5' RACE reads again in MiXCR, with one record for every CDR3 protein. The profile shows roughly 1.5 million distinct CDR3 sequences, roughly two fifths of them singletons. Input material: blood. The receptors derive from a woman under 30 in good health.

V gene TRBV7-9 combines with J gene TRBJ1-4, with D possibly matching TRBD1 (5 bases). The CDR3 sequence is 18 residues long. V shed 5 bases and J shed 5 bases, with 24 bases lying between them. From germline, CDR1 is SEHNR and CDR2 FQNEAQ (reference sequence). The CDR3 sequence: CASSPPTPLTVLNEKLFF. For the CDR3, the DNA is TGTGCCAGCAGCCCGCCAACCCCGTTGACAGTTTTAAATGAAAAACTGTTTTTT.

This clonotype was seen a few times. The J gene is TRBJ1-4, the V gene TRBV10-1, with no clear D. The CDR3 is made up of 20 amino acids. V dropped 3 bases and J dropped 0 bases, with 23 bases sitting between them. Germline CDR1 is WNHNN and CDR2 is SYGVQD (reference sequence). CDR3 DNA: TGCGCCAGCAGTGAACCACAGCGTCGGAAAGGCAGTGCAACTAATGAAAAACTGTTTTTT. Translating gives CASSEPQRRKGSATNEKLFF.

The V call is TRBV11-2, the J call TRBJ1-2; possible D gene TRBD1, 6 bases. The germline gives CDR1 SGHAT, CDR2 FQNNGV. CDR3 length equals 12 residues. Trimming stripped 6 bases from V and 6 bases from J, with 11 bases between. In DNA, the CDR3 is TGTGCCAGCAGTCACAGGGACCATGGCTACACCTTC. Protein: CASSHRDHGYTF.

The chain combines TRBV7-2 with TRBJ2-1; TRBD1 matches 11 bases. Judging by the DNA end, TRBJ2-7 fits better; the J call may be wrong. Per germline, CDR1 SGHTA and CDR2 FQGNSA. The length of the CDR3 is 14 residues. The CDR3 region has the DNA TGTGCCAGCAGCGTGGACAGGGGGCGCAGCGAGCAGTACTTC. Translated, it gives CASSVDRGRSEQYF.

In this sample, this clonotype turned up a few times. The chain links TRBV6-5 to TRBJ1-4, with D possibly TRBD1 on 5 matching bases. This CDR3 spans 16 amino acids. Germline-derived CDR1 and CDR2 are MNHEY and SVGAGI. V was cut by 0 bases and J by 5 bases, with 13 bases left in between. The chain's CDR3 is CASSYSRGAPNEKLFF. CDR3 sequence (DNA): TGTGCCAGCAGTTACTCTAGAGGGGCCCCGAATGAAAAACTGTTTTTT.

Concerning this clonotype: Just one base apart from a much larger clone, this may be a read error. V usage is TRBV12-3 or TRBV12-4 and J usage is TRBJ2-4; 9 nucleotides align to TRBD1. Judging by the DNA end, TRBJ2-7 fits better; the J call may be wrong. The length of the CDR3 is 15 residues. The CDR3 reads CASNDAGTGIYEQYF. The CDR3, as DNA: TGTGCCAGCAACGATGCCGGGACAGGGATCTACGAGCAGTACTTC.

The chain links TRBV20-1 to TRBJ2-5; a weak D match, TRBD2 (5 bases). With the DNA end fitting TRBJ2-7 better, the J assignment may be wrong. This CDR3 region has 15 residues. CDR1 is DFQATT, CDR2 SNEGSKA, per germline (reference sequence). The CDR3 DNA follows: TGCAGTGCTAGCTCAGGACTTCCTCCACCCTACGAGCAGTACTTC. Encoded protein: CSASSGLPPPYEQYF.

This clonotype was recorded a few times. The V call is TRBV13, the J call TRBJ1-1; TRBD1 matches at 7 bases. Germline lookup yields CDR1 PRHDT and CDR2 FYEKMQ (reference sequence). V lost 2 bases to trimming and J lost 0 bases; unmatched junction nucleotides: 3. This CDR3 contains 15 residues. Written as DNA, the CDR3 is TGTGCCAGCAGCTTAAGGGGACAGTTGAACACTGAAGCTTTCTTT. Its protein product is CASSLRGQLNTEAFF.

This clonotype showed up just a few times. The J gene is TRBJ2-4, the V gene TRBV2, with TRBD2 matching 8 bases. V was clipped by 7 bases and J by 3 bases; unmatched bases: 8. The CDR3 is 15 amino acids. CDR1 and CDR2 from the germline V gene are SNHLY and FYNNEI. The CDR3 protein is CASTIAGLGKNIQYF. In DNA, the CDR3 is TGTGCCAGCACCATAGCGGGATTGGGCAAAAACATTCAGTACTTC.

The chain recombines TRBV4-3 with TRBJ1-1, with unresolved D. Germline lookup yields CDR1 LGHNA and CDR2 YSLEER. Trimming removed 0 bases from V and 6 bases from J, with 8 bases in between. The CDR3 runs to 13 residues. CDR3 coding DNA: TGCGCCAGCAGCCAAGAAACGTGGGCTGAAGCTTTCTTT. Encoded protein: CASSQETWAEAFF.